This entry lists 4 T cell receptor beta chains sequenced from one sample in a study of shared T cell receptors in the human thymus. Generated by immunoSEQ multiplex PCR, the TCRdb table keeps only in-frame clones and is missing some. The sample includes 700,000 or so clones, approximately 85% of them seen just once. In addition, the sample was reused for a study of human thymus T cells.

The specimen was thymocytes. Receptors originate from a girl less than two years old with a congenital heart defect.

The rearrangement joins TRBV6-6 to TRBJ1-2; D may be TRBD1 (5 bases). The CDR3 totals 12 residues. Germline CDR1 and CDR2: MNHNY and SVGAGI (reference sequence). V dropped 5 bases and J dropped 3 bases, with 7 bases sitting between them. In DNA, the CDR3 is TGTGCCAGCAGTGACAGAGACTATGGCTACACCTTC. Encoded protein: CASSDRDYGYTF.

This chain uses TRBV6-5 with TRBJ1-1; D call uncertain. The germline V and J ends were trimmed by 2 bases and 5 bases, with 9 bases remaining between them. There are 13 residues in the CDR3. The V gene's germline CDR1 is MNHEY and CDR2 SVGAGI. The DNA of the CDR3 is TGTGCCAGCAGTTACAGCGAAGAGACTGAAGCTTTCTTT. Protein product: CASSYSEETEAFF.

The V call is TRBV11-3, the J call TRBJ1-2; 8 nucleotides match TRBD1. V gave up 5 bases and J gave up 4 bases; unmatched junction bases: 6. Germline values: CDR1 SGHNT, CDR2 YENEEA. The CDR3 spans 14 residues. CDR3 residues: CASSPRGRGYGYTF. In DNA form, the CDR3 reads TGTGCCAGCAGCCCCAGGGGGCGCGGCTATGGCTACACCTTC.

The chain joins TRBV25-1 to TRBJ2-7; tentative D call: TRBD1 (6 bases). CDR3 length: 16 residues. With 6 bases removed from V and 2 bases from J, the gap between germline ends came to 20 bases. Per the germline V gene, CDR1 is MGHDK and CDR2 is SYGVNS. This chain's CDR3 is CASSARLGQLTYEQYF. DNA for the CDR3: TGTGCCAGCAGCGCACGACTCGGACAGTTGACCTACGAGCAGTACTTC.